What follows are 23 T cell receptor beta chains derived from one specimen sequenced in a study of CD8+ T cells in alopecia areata. Extracted from the samples, RNA was reverse transcribed into cDNA to serve as the sequencing template. Clones were read by immunoSEQ multiplex PCR, and TCRdb kept only the in-frame ones, dropping some. The sample contains roughly 110,000 clones, 65% to 85% of which appear only once. Treatment of the sample: oral pan-JAK inhibitor, 5-10 mg twice daily. Sequences were derived from CD8+ T cells sorted from blood, sampled at week 24, from a patient treated with tofacitinib. Receptors originate from a human donor with alopecia areata.

V usage is TRBV12-5 and J usage is TRBJ1-5; 8 bases agree with TRBD1. From germline, CDR1 is LGHNT and CDR2 FRNRAP. Trimming took 9 bases from V and 4 from J; bases not matched to a gene: 5. The CDR3 runs 13 residues. The CDR3 sequence is CARNRGSNQPQHF. The CDR3 bases are TGTGCTAGGAACAGGGGGAGTAATCAGCCCCAGCATTTT.

This chain links TRBV6-5 with TRBJ1-1, with no clear D. This CDR3 contains 11 residues. V gave up 8 bases and J gave up 2 bases, with 6 bases separating them. Germline-derived CDR1 and CDR2 are MNHEY and SVGAGI. The CDR3 region is CASLANTEAFF. For the CDR3, the DNA is TGTGCCAGCCTAGCAAACACTGAAGCTTTCTTT.

V and J are TRBV6-5 and TRBJ2-3; D is uncertain. V lost 2 bases, J lost 3 bases, and 6 bases lay in between. The germline gives CDR1 MNHEY, CDR2 SVGAGI. The CDR3 has 13 residues. The CDR3 DNA reads as TGTGCCAGCAGTTACGGGCAGACAGATACGCAGTATTTT. It specifies CASSYGQTDTQYF.

The CDR3 coding sequence is TGTGCCAGCAGTGAAGAGGAGGGAGGGGGTGAGCAGTTCTTC. Residues: CASSEEEGGGEQFF. The chain carries TRBV2 and TRBJ2-1; D is perhaps TRBD2 (7 bases). V was clipped by 1 base and J by 9 bases, with 13 bases between them. The CDR3 covers 14 residues. CDR1 and CDR2 from the germline V gene are SNHLY and FYNNEI.

The V and J genes are TRBV5-4 and TRBJ2-7; D possibly corresponds to TRBD1 (7 bases). The CDR3 sequence is 13 residues long. V dropped 4 bases and J dropped 3 bases, with 11 bases sitting between them. Germline CDR1 reads SGHNT; CDR2 reads YYREEE (reference sequence). CDR3 coding DNA: TGTGCCAGCAGCGCGGGACAGATCTACGAGCAGTACTTC. Protein sequence: CASSAGQIYEQYF.

The J gene is TRBJ1-4, the V gene TRBV7-9; the D is unclear. The CDR3 runs to 12 residues. Germline-derived CDR1 and CDR2 are SEHNR and FQNEAQ (reference sequence). V was clipped by 4 bases and J by 7 bases, with 7 bases between them. The CDR3 DNA sequence: TGTGCCAGCAGCTGGTCCGTTGAAAAACTGTTTTTT. It is translated as CASSWSVEKLFF.

This chain connects TRBV18 to TRBJ2-5, with TRBD2 as a possible D gene (5 bases). Germline CDR1 and CDR2: KGHSH and LQKENI. V dropped 3 bases and J dropped 3 bases, with 8 bases sitting between them. CDR3 size: 13 residues. The CDR3 region is CASSPTREETQYF. In DNA form, the CDR3 reads TGTGCCAGCTCACCCACGAGGGAAGAGACCCAGTACTTC. The full variable domain, with the rest looked up from reference TRBV18 and TRBJ2-5, is NAGVMQNPRHLVRRRGQEARLRCSPMKGHSHVYWYRQLPEEGLKFMVYLQKENIIDESGMPKERFSAEFPKEGPSILRIQQVVRGDSAAYFCASSPTREETQYFGPGTRLLVL.

The chain has TRBV5-4 and TRBJ1-1; D gene uncertain. This CDR3 is 13 amino acids long. The V end lost 4 bases, the J end lost 4 bases, and 11 bases lay between the germline ends. The germline V gene has CDR1 SGHNT and CDR2 YYREEE (reference sequence). The CDR3 sequence: CASSPGEITEAFF. The CDR3 nucleotides are TGTGCCAGCAGCCCTGGGGAGATCACTGAAGCTTTCTTT.

A single count supports this clone. The J gene is TRBJ2-7, the V gene TRBV9; 9 nucleotides agree with TRBD1. Germline trimming cut 3 bases from V and 3 bases from J; bases unmatched to any gene: 10. Germline V gene data show CDR1 as SGDLS and CDR2 as YYNGEE. CDR3 size: 16 residues. The CDR3 is CASSETPGQGNYEQYF. The CDR3 nucleotides are TGTGCCAGCAGCGAGACTCCGGGACAGGGAAACTACGAGCAGTACTTC.

The chain recombines TRBV10-3 with TRBJ2-7, with a possible D match to TRBD1 (6 bases). The CDR3 spans 15 residues. From germline, CDR1 is ENHRY and CDR2 SYGVKD. V lost 0 bases and J 2 bases, leaving 11 bases between the germline ends. DNA for the CDR3: TGTGCCATCAGTGAGTCGGGTAAGGGGGCCTACGAGCAGTACTTC. Its protein product is CAISESGKGAYEQYF.

The chain combines TRBV4-3 with TRBJ2-7; D unresolved. Germline-derived CDR1 and CDR2 are LGHNA and YSLEER. Trimming cost V 1 base and J 0 bases, with 10 bases left between them. This CDR3 contains 15 residues. The CDR3 here is CASSQVQASSYEQYF. The DNA of the CDR3 is TGCGCCAGCAGCCAAGTTCAGGCGAGCTCCTACGAGCAGTACTTC.

The chain employs TRBV27 and TRBJ2-5; D is possibly TRBD1 (6 bases). V was trimmed by 5 bases and J by 3 bases, leaving 10 bases between them. The V gene's germline CDR1 is MNHEY and CDR2 SMNVEV (reference sequence). This CDR3 contains 13 residues. CDR3 nucleotides: TGTGCCAGCAGTCCTCGGACAGAAGAGACCCAGTACTTC. It yields the protein CASSPRTEETQYF.

The V and J genes are TRBV2 and TRBJ2-5, with 9 bases matching TRBD2. Trimming took 11 bases from V and 1 from J; bases not matched to a gene: 5. This CDR3 is built from 13 residues. CDR1 and CDR2 (germline): SNHLY, FYNNEI. CDR3 in amino acids: CAFSGGRQETQYF. The CDR3 DNA sequence: TGTGCCTTTAGCGGGGGCCGCCAAGAGACCCAGTACTTC.

J is TRBJ1-6 and V is TRBV27, with D possibly TRBD1 on 6 matching bases. V lost 7 bases and J 7 bases, leaving 20 bases between the germline ends. Per germline, CDR1 MNHEY and CDR2 SMNVEV (reference sequence). The length of the CDR3 is 16 residues. The CDR3 DNA follows: TGTGCCAGCACTAACCGACTGGGACATTTGAATTCACCCCTCCACTTT. Translation: CASTNRLGHLNSPLHF.

The genes are TRBV27 and TRBJ2-2, with TRBD2 matching over 8 bases. The CDR3 consists of 14 residues. Germline V gene sequence: CDR1 MNHEY, CDR2 SMNVEV (reference sequence). With V trimmed by 4 bases and J by 7 bases, 5 bases remained unmatched. CDR3 amino acids: CASSWGAGVGELFF. CDR3 nucleotide sequence: TGTGCCAGCAGTTGGGGAGCGGGGGTCGGGGAGCTGTTTTTT.

The rearrangement links TRBV2 to TRBJ1-5, with 7 bases lining up with TRBD1. This CDR3 is built from 14 residues. Germline V gene data show CDR1 as SNHLY and CDR2 as FYNNEI. J gave up 4 bases and V 7 bases, and 7 bases lay outside the gene matches. CDR3 coding DNA: TGTGCCAGCACCAGGACAGGAACGAATCAGCCCCAGCATTTT. This translates into CASTRTGTNQPQHF.

The gene calls are TRBV13 and TRBJ2-7; no firm D call. The ends were cut back, 8 bases at V and 5 bases at J, with 13 bases in the middle. Germline V gene data show CDR1 as PRHDT and CDR2 as FYEKMQ (reference sequence). The CDR3 runs 12 residues. CDR3 loop: CASRGQNHEQYF. The CDR3 bases are TGTGCCAGCCGCGGTCAGAACCACGAGCAGTACTTC.

This clone was recorded only once. The chain recombines TRBV7-8 with TRBJ2-7; 7 bases fit TRBD1. Trimming at V came to 4 bases and at J to 5 bases, leaving 2 bases not matched to a gene. The CDR3 has 12 residues. Germline V CDR1 and CDR2: SGHVS, FQNEAQ. The CDR3 region is CASSSGTDEQYF. The CDR3 nucleotides are TGTGCCAGCAGCTCCGGGACAGACGAGCAGTACTTC.

The rearrangement links TRBV6-1 to TRBJ2-5, with a possible D match to TRBD2 (5 bases). Germline V gene lookup returns CDR1 MNHNS and CDR2 SASEGT. This CDR3 spans 15 amino acids. Trimming took 4 bases from V and 5 from J, leaving 17 bases between them. The CDR3 protein is CASSASQWIGETQYF. CDR3 bases: TGTGCCAGCAGTGCTAGCCAATGGATTGGGGAGACCCAGTACTTC.

V is TRBV2 and J is TRBJ2-3, with 13 bases aligning to TRBD2. Germline V gives CDR1 SNHLY, CDR2 FYNNEI. The CDR3 has 18 amino acids. V lost 6 bases to trimming and J lost 1 base; unmatched junction nucleotides: 10. The CDR3 bases are TGTGCCAGCAGGAGCACTAGCGGGGGGGCGAGAGGCACAGATACGCAGTATTTT. This sequence encodes CASRSTSGGARGTDTQYF.

The chain recombines TRBV9 with TRBJ2-7; D unresolved. V shed 3 bases and J shed 2 bases, with 18 bases lying between them. From germline, CDR1 is SGDLS and CDR2 YYNGEE. The CDR3 runs to 16 residues. CDR3 amino acids: CASSDDEAPVPYEQYF. The CDR3 bases are TGTGCCAGCAGCGACGATGAGGCTCCGGTCCCCTACGAGCAGTACTTC.

The rearrangement links TRBV5-1 to TRBJ2-7, with D perhaps matching TRBD1 or TRBD2 (5 bases each). The germline V gene has CDR1 SGHRS and CDR2 YFSETQ. V lost 0 bases and J 3 bases, leaving 13 bases between the germline ends. The CDR3 is made up of 15 amino acids. The chain's CDR3 is CASSLGRGGHYEQYF. DNA of the CDR3: TGCGCCAGCAGCTTGGGACGGGGCGGACACTACGAGCAGTACTTC. Variable domain in full (rest from reference TRBV5-1 and TRBJ2-7): KAGVTQTPRYLIKTRGQQVTLSCSPISGHRSVSWYQQTPGQGLQFLFEYFSETQRNKGNFPGRFSGRQFSNSRSEMNVSTLELGDSALYLCASSLGRGGHYEQYFGPGTRLTVT.

The chain has TRBV5-6 and TRBJ1-5; no clear D. CDR3 length equals 16 residues. The germline CDR1 and CDR2 sequences are SGHDT and YYEEEE. V lost 4 bases and J 0 bases, leaving 14 bases between the germline ends. Here the CDR3 DNA reads TGTGCCAGCAGCCATTCTGGAGCCTCTAGCAATCAGCCCCAGCATTTT. Residues: CASSHSGASSNQPQHF.